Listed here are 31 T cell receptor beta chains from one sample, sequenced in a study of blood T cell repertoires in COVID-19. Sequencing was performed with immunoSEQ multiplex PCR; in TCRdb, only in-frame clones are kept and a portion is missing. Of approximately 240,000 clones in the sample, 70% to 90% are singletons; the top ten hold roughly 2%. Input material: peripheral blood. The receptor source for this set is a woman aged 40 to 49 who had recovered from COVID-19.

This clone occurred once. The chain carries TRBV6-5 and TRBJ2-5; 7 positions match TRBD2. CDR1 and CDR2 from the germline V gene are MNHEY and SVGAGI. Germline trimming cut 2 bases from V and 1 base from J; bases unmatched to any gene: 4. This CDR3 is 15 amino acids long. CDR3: CASSYGGGGQETQYF. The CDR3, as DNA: TGTGCCAGCAGTTACGGTGGCGGGGGCCAAGAGACCCAGTACTTC.

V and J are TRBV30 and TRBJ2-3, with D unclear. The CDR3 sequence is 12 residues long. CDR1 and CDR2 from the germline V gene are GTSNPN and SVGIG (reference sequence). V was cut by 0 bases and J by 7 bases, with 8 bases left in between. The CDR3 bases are TGTGCCTGGAGTGTACGGAGTTATACGCAGTATTTT. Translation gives CAWSVRSYTQYF.

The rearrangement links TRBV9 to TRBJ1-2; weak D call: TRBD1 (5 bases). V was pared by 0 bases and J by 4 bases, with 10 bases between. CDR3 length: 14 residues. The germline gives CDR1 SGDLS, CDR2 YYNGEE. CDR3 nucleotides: TGTGCCAGCAGCGTAGAGACAGACGGCTATGGCTACACCTTC. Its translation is CASSVETDGYGYTF.

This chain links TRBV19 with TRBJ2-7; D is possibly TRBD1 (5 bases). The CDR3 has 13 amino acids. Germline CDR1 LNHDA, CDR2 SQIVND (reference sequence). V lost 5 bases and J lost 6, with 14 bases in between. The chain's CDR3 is CASSSGRLGEQYF. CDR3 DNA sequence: TGTGCCAGTAGTTCAGGGCGTCTCGGCGAGCAGTACTTC.

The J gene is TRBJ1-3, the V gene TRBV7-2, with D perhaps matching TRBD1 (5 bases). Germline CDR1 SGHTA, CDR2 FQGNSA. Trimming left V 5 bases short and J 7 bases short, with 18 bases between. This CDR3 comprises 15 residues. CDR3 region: CASSRRTGGGNTIYF. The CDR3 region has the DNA TGTGCCAGCAGCCGCCGGACGGGGGGAGGGAACACCATATATTTT.

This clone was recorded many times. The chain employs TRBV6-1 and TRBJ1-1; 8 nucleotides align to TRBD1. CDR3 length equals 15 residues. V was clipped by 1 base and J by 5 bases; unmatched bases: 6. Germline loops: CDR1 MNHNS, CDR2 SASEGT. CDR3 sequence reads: CASSEVRGQRTEAFF. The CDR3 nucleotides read TGTGCCAGCAGTGAAGTCAGGGGGCAAAGGACTGAAGCTTTCTTT.

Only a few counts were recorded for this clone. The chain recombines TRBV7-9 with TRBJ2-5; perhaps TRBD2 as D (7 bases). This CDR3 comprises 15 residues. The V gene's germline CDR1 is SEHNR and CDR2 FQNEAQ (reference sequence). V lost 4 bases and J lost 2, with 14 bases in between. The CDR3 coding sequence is TGTGCCAGCAGCTCAGCGGGACATTTTCAAGAGACCCAGTACTTC. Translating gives CASSSAGHFQETQYF.

The CDR3 bases are TGTGCCAGCAGCTCACTAGGGGGCCGAGGAAATTCACCCCTCCACTTT. This gives the protein CASSSLGGRGNSPLHF. The rearrangement links TRBV9 to TRBJ1-6; 7 bases map to TRBD1. Germline CDR1 reads SGDLS; CDR2 reads YYNGEE. With V trimmed by 4 bases and J by 7 bases, 11 bases remained unmatched. The CDR3 is 16 residues long.

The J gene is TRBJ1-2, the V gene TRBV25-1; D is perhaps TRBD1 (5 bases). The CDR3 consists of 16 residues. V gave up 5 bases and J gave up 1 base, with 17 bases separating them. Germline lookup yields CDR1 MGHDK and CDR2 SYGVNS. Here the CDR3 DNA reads TGTGCCAGCAGTCCGCAGGGTCGCCCCCTTAACTATGGCTACACCTTC. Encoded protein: CASSPQGRPLNYGYTF.

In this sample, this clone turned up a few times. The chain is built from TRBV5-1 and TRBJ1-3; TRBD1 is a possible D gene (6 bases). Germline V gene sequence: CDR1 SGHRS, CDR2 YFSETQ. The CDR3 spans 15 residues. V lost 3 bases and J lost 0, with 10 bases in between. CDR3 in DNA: TGCGCCAGCAGCTCCGGACAGAACTCTGGAAACACCATATATTTT. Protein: CASSSGQNSGNTIYF. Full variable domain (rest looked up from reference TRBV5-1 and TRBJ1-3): KAGVTQTPRYLIKTRGQQVTLSCSPISGHRSVSWYQQTPGQGLQFLFEYFSETQRNKGNFPGRFSGRQFSNSRSEMNVSTLELGDSALYLCASSSGQNSGNTIYFGEGSWLTVV.

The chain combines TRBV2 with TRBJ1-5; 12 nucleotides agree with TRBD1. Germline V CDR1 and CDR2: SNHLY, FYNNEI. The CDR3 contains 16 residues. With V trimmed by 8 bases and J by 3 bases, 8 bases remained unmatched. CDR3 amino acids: CASLWDRGLDNQPQHF. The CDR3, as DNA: TGTGCCAGCCTATGGGACAGGGGGCTCGACAATCAGCCCCAGCATTTT.

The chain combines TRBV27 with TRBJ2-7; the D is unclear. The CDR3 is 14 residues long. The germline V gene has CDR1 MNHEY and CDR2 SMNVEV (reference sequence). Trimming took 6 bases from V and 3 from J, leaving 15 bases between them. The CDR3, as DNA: TGTGCCAGCAGCCGGTCCGGTTCGTACTACGAGCAGTACTTC. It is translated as CASSRSGSYYEQYF.

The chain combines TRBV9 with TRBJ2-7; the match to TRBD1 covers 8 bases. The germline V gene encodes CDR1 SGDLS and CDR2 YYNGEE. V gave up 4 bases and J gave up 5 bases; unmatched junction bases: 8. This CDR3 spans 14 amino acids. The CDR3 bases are TGTGCCAGCAGCCCCCGGACAGGGATGGACGAGCAGTACTTC. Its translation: CASSPRTGMDEQYF. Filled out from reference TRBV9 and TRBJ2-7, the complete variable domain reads DSGVTQTPKHLITATGQRVTLRCSPRSGDLSVYWYQQSLDQGLQFLIQYYNGEERAKGNILERFSAQQFPDLHSELNLSSLELGDSALYFCASSPRTGMDEQYFGPGTRLTVT.

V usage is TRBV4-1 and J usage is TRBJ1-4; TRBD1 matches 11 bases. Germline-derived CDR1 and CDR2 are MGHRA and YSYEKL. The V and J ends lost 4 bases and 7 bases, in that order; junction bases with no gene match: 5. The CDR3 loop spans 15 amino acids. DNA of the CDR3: TGCGCCAGCAGCCCGGGACAGGGGGGTATTGAAAAACTGTTTTTT. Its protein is CASSPGQGGIEKLFF.

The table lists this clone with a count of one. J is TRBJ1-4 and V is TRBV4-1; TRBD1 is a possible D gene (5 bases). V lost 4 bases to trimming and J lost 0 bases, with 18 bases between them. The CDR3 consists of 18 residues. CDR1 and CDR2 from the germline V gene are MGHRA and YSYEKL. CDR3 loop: CASSRRRDSGTTNEKLFF. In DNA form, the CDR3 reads TGCGCCAGCAGCCGCCGGCGCGACAGCGGGACAACTAATGAAAAACTGTTTTTT.

CDR3 in DNA: TGTGCCAGCAGCCCGACAGGGACGTGGGACAATCAGCCCCAGCATTTT. Residues: CASSPTGTWDNQPQHF. The V call is TRBV25-1, the J call TRBJ1-5; 7 nucleotides align to TRBD1. Germline V gives CDR1 MGHDK, CDR2 SYGVNS. V lost 6 bases to trimming and J lost 3 bases; unmatched junction nucleotides: 11. CDR3 size: 16 residues. The full variable domain, completed using reference TRBV25-1 and TRBJ1-5, is EADIYQTPRYLVIGTGKKITLECSQTMGHDKMYWYQQDPGMELHLIHYSYGVNSTEKGDLSSESTVSRIRTEHFPLTLESARPSHTSQYLCASSPTGTWDNQPQHFGDGTRLSIL.

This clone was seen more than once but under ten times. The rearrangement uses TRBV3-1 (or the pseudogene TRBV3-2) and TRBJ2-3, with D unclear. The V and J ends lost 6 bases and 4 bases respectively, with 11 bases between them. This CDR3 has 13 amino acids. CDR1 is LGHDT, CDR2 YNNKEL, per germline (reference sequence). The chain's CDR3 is CASSPREADTQYF. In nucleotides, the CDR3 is TGTGCCAGCAGTCCTCGTGAGGCAGATACGCAGTATTTT.

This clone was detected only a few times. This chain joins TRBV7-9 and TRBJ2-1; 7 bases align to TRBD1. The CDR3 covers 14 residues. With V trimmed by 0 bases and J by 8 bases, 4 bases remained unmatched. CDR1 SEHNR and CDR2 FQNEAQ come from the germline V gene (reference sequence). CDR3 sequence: CASSLATGIHEQFF. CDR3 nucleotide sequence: TGTGCCAGCAGCTTAGCGACAGGGATCCATGAGCAGTTCTTC. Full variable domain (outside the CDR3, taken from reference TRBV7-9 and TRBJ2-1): DTGVSQNPRHKITKRGQNVTFRCDPISEHNRLYWYRQTLGQGPEFLTYFQNEAQLEKSRLLSDRFSAERPKGSFSTLEIQRTEQGDSAMYLCASSLATGIHEQFFGPGTRLTVL.

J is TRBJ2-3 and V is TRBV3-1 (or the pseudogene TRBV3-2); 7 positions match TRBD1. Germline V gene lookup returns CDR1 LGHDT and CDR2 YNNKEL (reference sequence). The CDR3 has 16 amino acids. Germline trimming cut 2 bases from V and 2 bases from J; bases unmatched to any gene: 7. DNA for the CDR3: TGTGCCAGCAGCCAATTGGACAGGACCCCCACAGATACGCAGTATTTT. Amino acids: CASSQLDRTPTDTQYF.

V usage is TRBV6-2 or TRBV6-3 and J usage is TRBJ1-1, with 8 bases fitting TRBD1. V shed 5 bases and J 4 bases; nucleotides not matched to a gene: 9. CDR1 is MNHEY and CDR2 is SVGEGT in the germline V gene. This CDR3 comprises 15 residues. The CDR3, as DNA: TGTGCCAGCAGTCCCTGGACAGGGTTGGCCACTGAAGCTTTCTTT. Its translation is CASSPWTGLATEAFF.

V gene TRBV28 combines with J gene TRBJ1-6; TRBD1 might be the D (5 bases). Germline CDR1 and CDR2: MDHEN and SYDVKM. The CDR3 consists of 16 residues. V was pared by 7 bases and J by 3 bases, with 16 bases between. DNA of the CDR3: TGTGCCAGCACCCCTCAGGGTGGGCTCTATAATTCACCCCTCCACTTT. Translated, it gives CASTPQGGLYNSPLHF.

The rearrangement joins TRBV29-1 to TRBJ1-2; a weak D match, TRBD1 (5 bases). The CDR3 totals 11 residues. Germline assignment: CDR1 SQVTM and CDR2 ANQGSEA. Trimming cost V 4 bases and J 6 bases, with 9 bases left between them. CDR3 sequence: CSVAGVNGYTF. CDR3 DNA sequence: TGCAGCGTTGCGGGGGTTAATGGCTACACCTTC.

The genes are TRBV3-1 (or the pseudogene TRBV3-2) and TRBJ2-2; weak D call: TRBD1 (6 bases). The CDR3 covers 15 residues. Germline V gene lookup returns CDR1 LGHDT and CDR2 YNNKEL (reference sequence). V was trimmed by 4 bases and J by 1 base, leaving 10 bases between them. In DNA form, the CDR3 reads TGTGCCAGCAGCCGGGGACAACAGAACACCGGGGAGCTGTTTTTT. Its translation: CASSRGQQNTGELFF.

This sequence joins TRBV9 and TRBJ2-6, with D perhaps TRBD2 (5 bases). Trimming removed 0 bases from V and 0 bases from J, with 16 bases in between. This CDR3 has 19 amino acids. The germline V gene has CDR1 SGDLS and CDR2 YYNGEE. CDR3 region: CASSVVGAGRYSGANVLTF. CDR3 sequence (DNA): TGTGCCAGCAGCGTAGTTGGTGCGGGCAGATACTCTGGGGCCAACGTCCTGACTTTC.

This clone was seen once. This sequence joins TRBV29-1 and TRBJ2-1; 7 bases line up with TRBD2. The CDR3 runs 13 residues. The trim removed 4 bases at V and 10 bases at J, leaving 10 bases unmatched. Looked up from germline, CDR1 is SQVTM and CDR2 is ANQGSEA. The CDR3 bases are TGCAGCGTTGTAGGGGCGGGAGCATGGGAGCAGTTCTTC. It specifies CSVVGAGAWEQFF.

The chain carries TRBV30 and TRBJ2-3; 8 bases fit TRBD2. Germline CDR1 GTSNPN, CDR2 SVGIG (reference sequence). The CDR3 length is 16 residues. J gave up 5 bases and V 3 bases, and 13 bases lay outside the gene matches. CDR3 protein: CAWRTLAAGVKDTQYF. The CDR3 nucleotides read TGTGCCTGGAGAACCCTAGCAGCGGGGGTTAAAGATACGCAGTATTTT.

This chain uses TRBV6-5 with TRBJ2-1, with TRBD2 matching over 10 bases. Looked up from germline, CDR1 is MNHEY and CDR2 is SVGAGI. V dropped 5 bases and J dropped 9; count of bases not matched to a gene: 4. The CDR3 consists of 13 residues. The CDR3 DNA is TGTGCCAGCAGTAGCGGGAGGGCCACTGAGCAGTTCTTC. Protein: CASSSGRATEQFF.

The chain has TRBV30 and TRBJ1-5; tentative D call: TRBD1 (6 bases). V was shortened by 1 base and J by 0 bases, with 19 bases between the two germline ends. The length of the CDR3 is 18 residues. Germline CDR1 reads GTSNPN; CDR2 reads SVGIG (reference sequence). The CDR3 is CAWSGGAGTPYSNQPQHF. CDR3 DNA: TGTGCCTGGAGTGGAGGCGCCGGGACACCCTATAGCAATCAGCCCCAGCATTTT.

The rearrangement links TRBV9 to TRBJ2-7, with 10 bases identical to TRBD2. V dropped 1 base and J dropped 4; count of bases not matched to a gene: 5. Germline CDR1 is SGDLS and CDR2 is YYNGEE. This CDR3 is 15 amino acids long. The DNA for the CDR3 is TGTGCCAGCAGCGTACTAGCGGGAGTTATGTACGAGCAGTACTTC. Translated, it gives CASSVLAGVMYEQYF.

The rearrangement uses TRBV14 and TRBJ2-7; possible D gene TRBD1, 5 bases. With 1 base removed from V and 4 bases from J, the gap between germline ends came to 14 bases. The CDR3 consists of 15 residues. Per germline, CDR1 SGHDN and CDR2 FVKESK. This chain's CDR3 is CASSQAVQGSYEQYF. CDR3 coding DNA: TGTGCCAGCAGCCAAGCCGTCCAGGGTAGTTACGAGCAGTACTTC.

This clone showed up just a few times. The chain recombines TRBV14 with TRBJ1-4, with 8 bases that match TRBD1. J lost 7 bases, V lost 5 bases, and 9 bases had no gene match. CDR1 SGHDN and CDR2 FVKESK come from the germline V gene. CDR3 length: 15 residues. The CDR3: CASSTSGGWGEKLFF. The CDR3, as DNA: TGTGCCAGCAGCACATCAGGGGGCTGGGGTGAAAAACTGTTTTTT.